A single count supports the clone carrying this TCR beta chain. This table comes from immunoSEQ multiplex PCR, and its TCRdb copy is limited to in-frame clones, with some not included. The data contain approximately 46,000 clones, around 92% of them seen just once; the ten biggest clones take up around 8.6%. The data belong to a study of T cell changes during pregnancy in multiple sclerosis. Germline-derived CDR1 and CDR2 are SGHRS and YFSETQ. CDR3 length: 13 amino acids. The V end was cut by 2 bases, the J end by 1 base, with 7 bases between. The TCR comes from a female donor with multiple sclerosis, enrolled in a pregnancy study. The source was CD8+ T cells from peripheral blood mononuclear cells, collected after pregnancy. V is TRBV5-1 and J is TRBJ2-7, with no clear D. CDR3 amino acids: CASSFRVSYEQYF. Written as DNA, the CDR3 is TGCGCCAGCAGCTTTCGGGTTTCCTACGAGCAGTACTTC.